A selection of T cell receptor beta chains follows, all from one sample in a study of T cell responses to AZD1222 COVID-19 vaccine. Clones were sequenced by immunoSEQ multiplex PCR, and TCRdb holds only the in-frame ones, with some missing. The sample shows about 150,000 clones, about 93% of them seen only once. The starting material was peripheral blood, obtained on day 0 of AZD1222 vaccination. The receptors originated from an adult in good health. Each CDR3 is given without its conserved first and last residue. Each record gives: J gene, V gene, CDR3 protein.

TRBJ1-1,TRBV25-1,ASIRQGATEAF
TRBJ1-5,TRBV27,ASSLHTSNQPQH
TRBJ2-1,TRBV14,ASSPPLGSEQF
TRBJ1-2,TRBV11-2,ASSSRLLANYGYT
TRBJ1-5,TRBV15,ATSRDMRPANQPQH
TRBJ1-1,TRBV25-1,ASSGGTGRTEAF
TRBJ2-2,TRBV7-8,ASGQGANTGELF
TRBJ2-7,TRBV9,ASSVEGRMEQY
TRBJ1-2,TRBV12-3/TRBV12-4,ASGANYGYT
TRBJ1-2,TRBV19,ASTALRGRESSGYT
TRBJ1-3,TRBV30,AWEGWNTIY
TRBJ2-3,TRBV5-1,ASSLAYPATDTQY
TRBJ2-2,TRBV11-3,ASSLVPTGFGSTGELF
TRBJ1-3,TRBV27,ASSLRGQGNTIY
TRBJ1-1,TRBV19,ASSTGQGARNTEAF
TRBJ2-1,TRBV7-2,ASSKAGGTNEQF
TRBJ2-2,TRBV29-1,SVGSGNTGELF
TRBJ2-1,TRBV7-8,ASSLDIERTYNEQF
TRBJ2-7,TRBV2,ASLPIQLASYEQY
TRBJ1-6,TRBV12-3/TRBV12-4,ASSRDRNSPLH
TRBJ1-6,TRBV3-1/TRBV3-2,ASRLGDSPLH
TRBJ1-5,TRBV9,ASSADHSDQPQH
TRBJ1-2,TRBV15,ATSREGVSGYT
TRBJ1-3,TRBV5-5,ASSLQTGNTIY
TRBJ2-2,TRBV10-2,ASSRTDYTGELF
TRBJ1-3,TRBV3-1/TRBV3-2,ASSHSSGNTIY
TRBJ2-1,TRBV19,ASSGLAEYNEQF
TRBJ2-7,TRBV6-6,ASRGQGTSYEQY
TRBJ2-1,TRBV4-2,ASSHWRGRSYNEQF
TRBJ2-3,TRBV2,ASGTSGRKADTQY
TRBJ2-1,TRBV6-2/TRBV6-3,ASSYSRGGAHEQF
TRBJ2-3,TRBV23-1,ASSWRHADTDTQY
TRBJ2-3,TRBV24-1,ATSDPGTSGSFADTQY
TRBJ2-1,TRBV5-1,ASSILTSGGPTSYNEQF
TRBJ2-5,TRBV6-5,ASSLSGGPGY
TRBJ1-2,TRBV6-1,ASSEAPGSYGYT
TRBJ2-1,TRBV5-6,ASSLNRGTGVYNEQF
TRBJ2-3,TRBV5-4,ASSRRLAGGSDTQY
TRBJ2-1,TRBV5-1,ASSFNGGPLNEQF
TRBJ1-5,TRBV15,ATSRGGHVDQPQH
TRBJ2-7,TRBV18,ASSPGTGAYEQY